This T cell receptor (beta chain) is drawn from a study of blood T cell repertoires in COVID-19. The repertoire was sequenced with immunoSEQ multiplex PCR; TCRdb's copy has only in-frame clones and lacks some. This table has approximately 290,000 clones, 65% to 85% appearing once. This clone appeared a single time. During active infection, Seattle patients enrolled and were then monitored through disease. Sequenced input: peripheral blood. The clonotype was recovered from a person aged 65 to 79 with COVID-19, enrolled during active disease.

The CDR3, as DNA: TGTGCCAGCACCCCAGGGGGCGGGCTAAATGGTGCCTACGAGCAGTACTTC. Its translation is CASTPGGGLNGAYEQYF. The chain joins TRBV28 to TRBJ2-7; 8 bases agree with TRBD1. Unmatched junction bases numbered 16, after V lost 7 bases and J lost 2 bases. CDR1 is MDHEN and CDR2 is SYDVKM in the germline V gene. The CDR3 is made up of 17 amino acids.